This entry features one T cell receptor (beta chain) sequence. This specimen belongs to a study of CD8 T cells in Susac syndrome. The CDR3 runs to 16 residues. V lost 1 base, J lost 2 bases, and 5 bases stayed unmatched. CDR1 is SGHRS and CDR2 is YFSETQ in the germline V gene. With random hexamers, reverse transcription was performed on 0.5 to 1 ug of RNA. immunoSEQ multiplex PCR amplified TCR beta CDR3 across 54 Vbeta, 13 Jbeta. Each CDR3 protein is one row after TCRdb ran MiXCR on the immunoSEQ multiplex PCR reads. The table includes approximately 150,000 distinct CDR3 sequences, roughly 95% detected once.

The rearrangement links TRBV5-1 to TRBJ2-2, with 7 bases identical to TRBD2. This clonotype was sampled from a human donor in good health. The sample was CD4+ T cells from PBMCs. CDR3 loop: CASSLSLAANTGELFF. The CDR3 nucleotides read TGCGCCAGCAGCTTGAGTCTAGCGGCTAACACCGGGGAGCTGTTTTTT.